The 32 T cell receptor beta chains reported below all come from one sample, sequenced in a study of high-grade serous ovarian cancer treatment subgroups. The method was immunoSEQ multiplex PCR; TCRdb's version includes in-frame clones alone and lacks a portion of them. The sample records 3,000 to 4,500 clones, 70% to 85% being singletons. Tumor samples were taken before definitive surgery or chemotherapy. The sequencing sample was made of tumor tissue. The receptors stem from a human donor with high-grade serous ovarian cancer.

The chain employs TRBV7-9 and TRBJ1-1; D remains unclear. The ends were cut back, 2 bases at V and 1 base at J, with 11 bases in the middle. CDR1 and CDR2 (germline): SEHNR, FQNEAQ (reference sequence). This CDR3 has 15 amino acids. The CDR3 DNA reads TGTGCCAGCAGCTTACGTCCGGGAGCGAACACTGAAGCTTTCTTT. It encodes CASSLRPGANTEAFF.

This sequence joins TRBV5-6 and TRBJ2-1; the match to TRBD2 covers 8 bases. From germline, CDR1 is SGHDT and CDR2 YYEEEE. Unmatched junction bases numbered 6, after V lost 4 bases and J lost 3 bases. The CDR3 runs to 15 residues. The CDR3 nucleotides read TGTGCCAGCAGCCCTCCAGCGGGAGACTACAATGAGCAGTTCTTC. Its protein product is CASSPPAGDYNEQFF. Combining the CDR3 with reference TRBV5-6 and TRBJ2-1 gives the whole variable domain DAGVTQSPTHLIKTRGQQVTLRCSPKSGHDTVSWYQQALGQGPQFIFQYYEEEERQRGNFPDRFSGHQFPNYSSELNVNALLLGDSALYLCASSPPAGDYNEQFFGPGTRLTVL.

This clone was seen just once. The V gene is TRBV7-8, the J gene TRBJ2-2; 9 bases map to TRBD2. V lost 6 bases, J lost 3 bases, and 5 bases stayed unmatched. Germline V gene data show CDR1 as SGHVS and CDR2 as FQNEAQ. The CDR3 covers 15 residues. CDR3 in amino acids: CASRLAGSHTGELFF. Here the CDR3 DNA reads TGTGCCAGCAGGCTAGCGGGAAGTCACACCGGGGAGCTGTTTTTT.

As regards this clone: Other nucleotide sequences in the sample specify the same CDR3. The V gene is TRBV11-3, the J gene TRBJ2-3; D is uncertain. This CDR3 is 14 amino acids long. Germline V gives CDR1 SGHNT, CDR2 YENEEA. V was cut by 1 base and J by 2 bases, with 7 bases left in between. The CDR3 is CASSLGPITDTQYF. The DNA of the CDR3 is TGTGCCAGCAGCTTAGGCCCGATCACAGATACGCAGTATTTT.

The genes are TRBV5-4 and TRBJ1-1, with D unclear. Looked up from germline, CDR1 is SGHNT and CDR2 is YYREEE (reference sequence). The CDR3 contains 13 residues. V gave up 0 bases and J gave up 1 base, with 4 bases separating them. DNA for the CDR3: TGTGCCAGCAGCTTGGGACCGAACACTGAAGCTTTCTTT. The encoded protein is CASSLGPNTEAFF.

This chain connects TRBV2 to TRBJ1-1, with D maybe TRBD1 (6 bases). Per the germline V gene, CDR1 is SNHLY and CDR2 is FYNNEI. Trimming pared 1 base from V and 1 base from J, leaving 10 bases between. The CDR3 is 15 residues long. The CDR3 DNA reads TGTGCCAGCAGTGAAGATCGGACAGCGAACACTGAAGCTTTCTTT. Translation: CASSEDRTANTEAFF.

This chain links TRBV5-4 with TRBJ2-2; D is possibly TRBD2 (6 bases). Trimming took off 4 bases at V and 3 bases at J, with 13 bases between the two ends. CDR1 and CDR2 (germline): SGHNT, YYREEE (reference sequence). The CDR3 contains 15 residues. The CDR3 protein is CASSPTWGDTGELFF. The CDR3 DNA reads as TGTGCCAGCAGCCCGACTTGGGGGGACACCGGGGAGCTGTTTTTT.

The V and J genes are TRBV6-5 and TRBJ2-1; D ambiguous. Trimming took off 2 bases at V and 4 bases at J, with 12 bases between the two ends. The germline V gene has CDR1 MNHEY and CDR2 SVGAGI. The CDR3 length is 15 residues. The CDR3 reads CASSYTRPRYNEQFF. DNA for the CDR3: TGTGCCAGCAGTTACACCCGACCAAGGTACAATGAGCAGTTCTTC.

This sequence joins TRBV2 and TRBJ2-3; D tentatively reads TRBD1 or TRBD2 (5 bases each). CDR3 length equals 23 residues. With 0 bases removed from V and 0 bases from J, the gap between germline ends came to 31 bases. Germline V gives CDR1 SNHLY, CDR2 FYNNEI. CDR3 bases: TGTGCCAGCAGTGAAGCGACTCTAATTATGACACTCACCGGGACCCCTAGCACAGATACGCAGTATTTT. Translation gives CASSEATLIMTLTGTPSTDTQYF.

This chain uses TRBV6-1 with TRBJ2-1; 9 nucleotides align to TRBD2. V lost 10 bases to trimming and J lost 5 bases; unmatched junction nucleotides: 9. CDR1 and CDR2 (germline): MNHNS, SASEGT. The CDR3 length is 14 residues. The CDR3 region has the DNA TGTGCCATATTAGCGGGGGCCGAAAACAATGAGCAGTTCTTC. It encodes CAILAGAENNEQFF.

CDR3 DNA: TGTGCCAGCAGCGCCGGGACTAGCGGGGGGGCCGTTGAGACCCAGTACTTC. Its protein is CASSAGTSGGAVETQYF. The V call is TRBV9, the J call TRBJ2-5; 16 positions agree with TRBD2. The J segment lost 5 bases and the V segment lost 3 bases, leaving 7 bases of the junction unmatched. Germline CDR1 and CDR2: SGDLS and YYNGEE. This CDR3 comprises 17 residues.

The rearrangement uses TRBV12-5 and TRBJ2-7; the match to TRBD2 covers 13 bases. The CDR3 extends over 18 amino acids. Germline V gene data show CDR1 as LGHNT and CDR2 as FRNRAP. Trimming removed 4 bases from V and 0 bases from J; junction bases left unmatched: 9. The CDR3 sequence is CASGSPLGLAGTSYEQYF. CDR3 coding DNA: TGTGCTAGTGGTTCCCCACTGGGACTAGCGGGAACCTCCTACGAGCAGTACTTC.

This chain uses TRBV7-8 with TRBJ2-5; no clear D gene. The end of the DNA aligns better with TRBJ2-7, so the J call may be wrong. Germline V gene data show CDR1 as SGHVS and CDR2 as FQNEAQ. The CDR3 has 14 amino acids. For the CDR3, the DNA is TGTGCCAGCAGCTCCCCTACCGACCGGTACGAGCAGTACTTC. Amino acids: CASSSPTDRYEQYF.

This chain links TRBV9 with TRBJ2-5; D is uncertain. Germline values: CDR1 SGDLS, CDR2 YYNGEE. Between the trimmed V and J ends, which lost 4 bases and 0 bases, there was a span of 10 bases. The CDR3 length is 14 residues. Here the CDR3 reads CASSSHPDQETQYF. CDR3 in DNA: TGTGCCAGCAGCTCCCACCCTGACCAAGAGACCCAGTACTTC.

This clone was counted a few times. The V and J genes are TRBV4-1 and TRBJ1-1, with TRBD1 identical over 8 bases. CDR1 and CDR2 (germline): MGHRA, YSYEKL. The CDR3 covers 15 residues. The trim removed 3 bases at V and 0 bases at J, leaving 3 bases unmatched. DNA for the CDR3: TGCGCCAGCAGCCACCCGACAGGGGTGAACACTGAAGCTTTCTTT. Its translation is CASSHPTGVNTEAFF.

The V gene is TRBV27, the J gene TRBJ2-3, with 14 bases lining up with TRBD2. Germline loops: CDR1 MNHEY, CDR2 SMNVEV (reference sequence). Trimming removed 8 bases from V and 6 bases from J; junction bases left unmatched: 7. This CDR3 spans 15 amino acids. The CDR3 bases are TGTGCCAGCTTAAAGACTAGCGGGAGGGTTGATACGCAGTATTTT. It codes for CASLKTSGRVDTQYF.

This chain connects TRBV7-2 to TRBJ2-1; D not resolved. CDR1 SGHTA and CDR2 FQGNSA come from the germline V gene. CDR3 length: 13 residues. V lost 2 bases to trimming and J lost 5 bases, with 7 bases between them. The CDR3, as DNA: TGTGCCAGCAGCTTAATGGGTAACAATGAGCAGTTCTTC. Translating it yields CASSLMGNNEQFF.

There are a few counts of this clone. The chain combines TRBV7-2 with TRBJ2-5; 7 bases agree with TRBD2. CDR1 and CDR2 (germline): SGHTA, FQGNSA. The CDR3 sequence is 14 residues long. Germline trimming cut 1 base from V and 4 bases from J; bases unmatched to any gene: 3. CDR3 DNA: TGTGCCAGCAGCTTAGTGACGGGGGGAGAGACCCAGTACTTC. This gives the protein CASSLVTGGETQYF.

This sequence joins TRBV29-1 and TRBJ2-5; 10 positions match TRBD1. With 6 bases clipped from V and 11 bases from J, the junction kept 9 bases outside the gene matches. There are 12 residues in the CDR3. Germline V gives CDR1 SQVTM, CDR2 ANQGSEA. The CDR3 protein is CSVEGQGKRQYF. CDR3 sequence (DNA): TGCAGCGTCGAGGGACAGGGGAAAAGGCAGTACTTC.

This clone was seen just once. This chain uses TRBV29-1 with TRBJ2-1; D might be TRBD2 (6 bases). Germline-derived CDR1 and CDR2 are SQVTM and ANQGSEA. The CDR3 loop spans 14 amino acids. Trimming cost V 3 bases and J 0 bases, with 9 bases left between them. CDR3 loop: CSVDSGPSYNEQFF. In DNA form, the CDR3 reads TGCAGCGTTGATAGCGGACCCTCCTACAATGAGCAGTTCTTC.

This chain uses TRBV11-2 with TRBJ2-1, with 7 positions matching TRBD2. Germline CDR1 reads SGHAT; CDR2 reads FQNNGV. J lost 9 bases, V lost 5 bases, and 10 bases had no gene match. The CDR3 consists of 14 residues. The CDR3 nucleotides read TGTGCCAGCAGCCTTCGCTGGGGGGGAATTGAGCAGTTCTTC. It is translated as CASSLRWGGIEQFF.

The V gene is TRBV28, the J gene TRBJ1-1, with D perhaps matching TRBD1 (6 bases). Deletions cut 4 bases from V and 11 bases from J, with 11 bases between. Per germline, CDR1 MDHEN and CDR2 SYDVKM. CDR3 length equals 11 residues. CDR3 residues: CASSWLGGAFF. The CDR3 DNA sequence: TGTGCCAGCAGTTGGTTAGGGGGTGCTTTCTTT.

The V gene is TRBV5-4, the J gene TRBJ2-7, with 13 positions matching TRBD2. Germline CDR1 and CDR2: SGHNT and YYREEE (reference sequence). V lost 4 bases to trimming and J lost 7 bases; unmatched junction nucleotides: 11. The CDR3 has 16 amino acids. The CDR3 region is CASSNRTSGGPKEQYF. The CDR3 DNA follows: TGTGCCAGCAGCAATCGGACTAGCGGGGGACCAAAGGAGCAGTACTTC. The full variable domain, its missing parts supplied by reference TRBV5-4 and TRBJ2-7, is ETGVTQSPTHLIKTRGQQVTLRCSSQSGHNTVSWYQQALGQGPQFIFQYYREEENGRGNFPPRFSGLQFPNYSSELNVNALELDDSALYLCASSNRTSGGPKEQYFGPGTRLTVT.

This rearrangement joins TRBV6-8 to TRBJ2-3; perhaps TRBD2 as D (5 bases). Deletions cut 2 bases from V and 6 bases from J, with 9 bases between. The V gene's germline CDR1 is MNHGY and CDR2 SAAAGT. The CDR3 is 13 amino acids. The CDR3 DNA follows: TGTGCCAGCAGTTACGGTAGAGGGGATACGCAGTATTTT. As protein: CASSYGRGDTQYF.

The chain uses TRBV5-8 and TRBJ2-5, with 7 bases aligning to TRBD2. Per germline, CDR1 SGHTS and CDR2 YDEGEE. After removal of 2 bases from V and 1 base from J, the junction contained 8 bases not matched to a gene. This CDR3 comprises 16 residues. Written as DNA, the CDR3 is TGTGCCAGCAGCTTTTACGCGGGAGTAGGCCAAGAGACCCAGTACTTC. Translating it yields CASSFYAGVGQETQYF.

Only one count was recorded for this clone. This chain links TRBV7-3 with TRBJ2-5; D not resolved. Per germline, CDR1 SGHTA and CDR2 FQGTGA. Trimming took 4 bases from V and 4 from J, leaving 16 bases between them. CDR3 size: 15 residues. The CDR3 loop reads CASSSLMSAPETQYF. Here the CDR3 DNA reads TGTGCCAGCAGCTCTTTGATGTCCGCCCCAGAGACCCAGTACTTC.

The gene calls are TRBV7-2 and TRBJ2-3, with 9 bases fitting TRBD2. With 0 bases clipped from V and 3 bases from J, the junction kept 7 bases outside the gene matches. The CDR3 runs to 17 residues. Germline V lookup: CDR1 SGHTA, CDR2 FQGNSA. In DNA, the CDR3 is TGTGCCAGCAGCTTAGCCCATGGCGGGGGGGCAACAGATACGCAGTATTTT. Translated, it gives CASSLAHGGGATDTQYF.

The J gene is TRBJ2-2, the V gene TRBV19; D tentatively fits TRBD1 or TRBD2 (6 bases each). This CDR3 region has 15 residues. Germline V CDR1 and CDR2: LNHDA, SQIVND (reference sequence). The V and J ends lost 5 bases and 5 bases respectively, with 15 bases between them. For the CDR3, the DNA is TGTGCCAGTAGTCCCGAAGGGGGGCGAACCGGGGAGCTGTTTTTT. Translating it yields CASSPEGGRTGELFF.

On this clone: Germline is not matched at one junction end, which may reflect a read error. Other nucleotide sequences in the sample specify the same CDR3. The gene calls are TRBV12-5 and TRBJ1-5; 7 bases align to TRBD1. CDR3 length: 17 amino acids. Germline CDR1 LGHNT, CDR2 FRNRAP. The DNA for the CDR3 is TGTGCTAGTGGTCGTGCCAGTGCAGGGGGGGGCAATCAGCCTCAGCATTTT. Protein sequence: CASGRASAGGGNQPQHF.

The chain employs TRBV7-8 and TRBJ1-6, with 8 bases lining up with TRBD1. Germline trimming cut 5 bases from V and 10 bases from J; bases unmatched to any gene: 10. The CDR3 extends over 15 amino acids. The germline V gene has CDR1 SGHVS and CDR2 FQNEAQ. The CDR3 spells CASSGGTGQRSPLHF. As DNA, the CDR3 is TGTGCCAGCAGCGGTGGGACAGGACAAAGATCACCCCTCCACTTT.

This clone was counted a few times. This sequence joins TRBV5-6 and TRBJ2-3; D gene ambiguous. The CDR3 is 14 amino acids. Between the trimmed V and J ends, which lost 1 base and 2 bases, there was a span of 8 bases. Germline V gives CDR1 SGHDT, CDR2 YYEEEE. The CDR3 DNA is TGTGCCAGCAGCTTGTACATTCTCACAGATACGCAGTATTTT. Translating gives CASSLYILTDTQYF. The full variable domain, rest sourced from reference TRBV5-6 and TRBJ2-3, is DAGVTQSPTHLIKTRGQQVTLRCSPKSGHDTVSWYQQALGQGPQFIFQYYEEEERQRGNFPDRFSGHQFPNYSSELNVNALLLGDSALYLCASSLYILTDTQYFGPGTRLTVL.

This clone has just a few counts. V usage is TRBV10-3 and J usage is TRBJ1-4; D ambiguous. The germline V gene has CDR1 ENHRY and CDR2 SYGVKD. The CDR3 runs to 15 residues. Trimming took off 0 bases at V and 7 bases at J, with 12 bases between the two ends. The CDR3 DNA sequence: TGTGCCATCAGTGAGTCAGGTGGGAGCGGTGAAAAACTGTTTTTT. The encoded protein is CAISESGGSGEKLFF.